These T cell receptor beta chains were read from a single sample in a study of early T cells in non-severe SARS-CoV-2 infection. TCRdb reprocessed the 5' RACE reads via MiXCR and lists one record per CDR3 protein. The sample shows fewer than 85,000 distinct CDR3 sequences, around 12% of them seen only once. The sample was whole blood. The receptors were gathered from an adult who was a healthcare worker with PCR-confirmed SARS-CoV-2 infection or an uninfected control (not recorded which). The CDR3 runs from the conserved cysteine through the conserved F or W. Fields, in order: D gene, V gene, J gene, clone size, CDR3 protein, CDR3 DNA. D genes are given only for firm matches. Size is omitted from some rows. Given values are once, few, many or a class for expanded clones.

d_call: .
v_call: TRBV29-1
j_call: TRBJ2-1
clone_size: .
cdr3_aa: CSVGSLGTGFEQFF
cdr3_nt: TGCAGCGTCGGCAGCTTAGGAACAGGGTTTGAGCAGTTCTTC

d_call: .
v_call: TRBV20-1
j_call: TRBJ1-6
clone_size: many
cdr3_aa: CSASKGEASPLHF
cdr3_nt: TGCAGTGCTAGCAAGGGGGAGGCTTCACCCCTCCACTTT

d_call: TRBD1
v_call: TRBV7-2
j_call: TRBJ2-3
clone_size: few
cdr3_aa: CATRPRQGVSDTQYF
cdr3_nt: TGTGCCACCCGCCCGCGACAGGGGGTATCAGATACGCAGTATTTT

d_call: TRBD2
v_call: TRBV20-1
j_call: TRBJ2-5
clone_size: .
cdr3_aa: CSARSGGQETQYF
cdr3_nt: TGCAGTGCTAGATCGGGGGGCCAAGAGACCCAGTACTTC

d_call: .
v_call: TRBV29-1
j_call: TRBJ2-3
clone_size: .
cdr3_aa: CSVVPGAQTDTQYF
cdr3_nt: TGCAGCGTTGTGCCGGGGGCGCAAACAGATACGCAGTATTTT

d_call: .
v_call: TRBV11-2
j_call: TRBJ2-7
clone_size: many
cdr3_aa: CASSLDPGLHYEQYF
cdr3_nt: TGTGCCAGCAGCTTAGATCCGGGACTGCACTACGAGCAGTACTTC

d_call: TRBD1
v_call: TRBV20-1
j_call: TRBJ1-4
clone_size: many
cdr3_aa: CSAREGGQGNEKLFF
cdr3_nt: TGCAGTGCTAGAGAGGGGGGACAGGGAAACGAAAAACTGTTTTTT

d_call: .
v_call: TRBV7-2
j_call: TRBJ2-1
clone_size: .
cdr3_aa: CASSLPRGGEQFF
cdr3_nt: TGTGCCAGCAGCTTACCCAGGGGAGGTGAGCAGTTCTTC

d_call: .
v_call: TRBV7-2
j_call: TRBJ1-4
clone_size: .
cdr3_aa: CASSATGRANEKLFF
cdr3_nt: TGTGCCAGCAGCGCAACAGGGCGGGCTAATGAAAAACTGTTTTTT

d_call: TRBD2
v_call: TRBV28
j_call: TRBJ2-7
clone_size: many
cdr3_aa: CASSLLWTSGRYEQYF
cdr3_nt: TGTGCCAGCAGTTTACTCTGGACTAGCGGGAGGTACGAGCAGTACTTC

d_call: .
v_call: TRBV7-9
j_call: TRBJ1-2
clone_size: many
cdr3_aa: CASSLRERRNYGYTF
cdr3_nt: TGTGCCAGCAGCTTACGGGAACGAAGGAACTATGGCTACACCTTC

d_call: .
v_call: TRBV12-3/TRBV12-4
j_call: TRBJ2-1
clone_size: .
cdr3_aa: CASSLEGASPRSYNEQFF
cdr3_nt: TGTGCCAGCAGTTTGGAGGGGGCTTCCCCCCGTTCCTACAATGAGCAGTTCTTC

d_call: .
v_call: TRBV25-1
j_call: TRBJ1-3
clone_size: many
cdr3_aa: CASSDAGSSGNTIYF
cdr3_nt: TGTGCCAGCAGTGATGCAGGATCCTCTGGAAACACCATATATTTT

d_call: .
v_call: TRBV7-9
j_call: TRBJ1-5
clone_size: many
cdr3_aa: CASSPQTVSQPQHF
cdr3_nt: TGTGCCAGCAGCCCACAAACAGTCAGTCAGCCCCAGCATTTT

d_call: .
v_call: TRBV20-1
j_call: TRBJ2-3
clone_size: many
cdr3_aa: CSARVPGRRPTDTQYF
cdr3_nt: TGCAGTGCTAGAGTACCCGGGCGCAGGCCCACAGATACGCAGTATTTT

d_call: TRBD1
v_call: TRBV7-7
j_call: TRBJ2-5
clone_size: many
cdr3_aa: CASSPGGTGTETQYF
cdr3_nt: TGTGCCAGCAGCCCAGGAGGGACAGGGACAGAGACCCAGTACTTC

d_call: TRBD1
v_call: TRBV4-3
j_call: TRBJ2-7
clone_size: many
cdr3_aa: CASSRDRSYEQYF
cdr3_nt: TGCGCCAGCAGCCGGGACAGGTCCTACGAGCAGTACTTC

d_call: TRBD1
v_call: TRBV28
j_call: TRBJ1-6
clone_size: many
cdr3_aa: CASLPGTASPLHF
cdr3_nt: TGTGCCAGCCTCCCGGGGACAGCTTCACCCCTCCACTTT

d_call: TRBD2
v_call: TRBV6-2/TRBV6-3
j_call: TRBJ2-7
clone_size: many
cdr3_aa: CASLKISGVYEQYF
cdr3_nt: TGTGCCAGCCTCAAGATCAGCGGGGTCTACGAGCAGTACTTC

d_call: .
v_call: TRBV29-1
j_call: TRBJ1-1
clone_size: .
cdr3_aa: CSVDAPGAFF
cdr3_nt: TGCAGCGTTGATGCCCCGGGTGCTTTCTTT

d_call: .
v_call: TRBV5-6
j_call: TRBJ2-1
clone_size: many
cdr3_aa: CASSSWGAPHNEQFF
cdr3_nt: TGTGCCAGCAGCTCCTGGGGCGCCCCCCACAATGAGCAGTTCTTC

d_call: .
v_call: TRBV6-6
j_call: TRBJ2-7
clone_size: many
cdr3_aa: CASSYSINPGKGTYEQYF
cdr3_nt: TGTGCCAGCAGTTACTCTATCAACCCAGGGAAAGGGACCTACGAGCAGTACTTC

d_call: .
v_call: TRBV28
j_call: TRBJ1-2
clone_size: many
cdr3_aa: CASSTEGYGYTF
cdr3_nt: TGTGCCAGCAGTACAGAAGGTTATGGCTACACCTTC

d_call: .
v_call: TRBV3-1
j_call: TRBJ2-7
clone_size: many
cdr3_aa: CASSQGGLSYEQYF
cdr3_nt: TGTGCCAGCAGCCAAGGGGGACTCTCCTACGAGCAGTACTTC

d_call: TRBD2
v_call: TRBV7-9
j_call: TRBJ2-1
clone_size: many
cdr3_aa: CASSPETSGYPRNEQFF
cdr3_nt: TGTGCCAGCAGCCCGGAGACTAGCGGGTACCCTCGCAATGAGCAGTTCTTC

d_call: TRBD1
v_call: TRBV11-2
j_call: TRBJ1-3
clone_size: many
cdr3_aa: CASSARTGVGNTIYF
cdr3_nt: TGTGCCAGCAGCGCCAGGACAGGGGTTGGAAACACCATATATTTT

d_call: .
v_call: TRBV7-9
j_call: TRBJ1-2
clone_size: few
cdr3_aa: CASSLGGTGSIYGYTF
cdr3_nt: TGTGCCAGCAGCTTAGGTGGGACGGGATCAATCTATGGCTACACCTTC

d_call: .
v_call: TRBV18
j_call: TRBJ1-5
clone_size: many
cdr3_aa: CASSPRDQPQHF
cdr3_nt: TGTGCCAGCTCACCCAGAGATCAGCCCCAGCATTTT

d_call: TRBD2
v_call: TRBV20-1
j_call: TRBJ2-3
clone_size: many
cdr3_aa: CSATSDSGRGYTQYF
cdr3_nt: TGCAGTGCTACTTCTGATAGCGGGAGGGGATATACGCAGTATTTT

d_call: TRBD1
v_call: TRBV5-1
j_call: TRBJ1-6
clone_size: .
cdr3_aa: CASSLDRAGSPLHF
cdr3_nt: TGCGCCAGCAGCCTGGACAGGGCAGGCTCACCCCTCCACTTT

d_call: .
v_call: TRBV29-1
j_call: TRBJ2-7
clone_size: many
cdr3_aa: CSVVKGYEQYF
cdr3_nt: TGCAGCGTTGTAAAGGGTTACGAGCAGTACTTC

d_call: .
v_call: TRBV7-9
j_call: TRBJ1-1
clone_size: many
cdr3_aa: CASSLVGQNTEAFF
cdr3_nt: TGTGCCAGCAGCTTAGTAGGACAGAACACTGAAGCTTTCTTT

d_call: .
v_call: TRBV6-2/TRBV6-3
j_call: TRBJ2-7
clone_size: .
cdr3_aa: CASSYYQFYEQYF
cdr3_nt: TGTGCCAGCAGTTACTATCAGTTCTACGAGCAGTACTTC